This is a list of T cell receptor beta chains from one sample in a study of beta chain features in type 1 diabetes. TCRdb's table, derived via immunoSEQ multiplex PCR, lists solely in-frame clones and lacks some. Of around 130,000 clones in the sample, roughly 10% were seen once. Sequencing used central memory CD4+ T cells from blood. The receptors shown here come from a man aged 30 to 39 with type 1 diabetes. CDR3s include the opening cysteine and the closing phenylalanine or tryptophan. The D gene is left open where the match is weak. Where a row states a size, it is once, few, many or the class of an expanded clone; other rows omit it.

CDR3aa: CASSLYTEAFF
CDR3nt: TGTGCCAGCAGCCTCTACACTGAAGCTTTCTTT
len: 11
abundance: few
d_gene: -
v_gene: TRBV7-2
j_gene: TRBJ1-1

CDR3aa: CASSQDPSSSYNSPLHF
CDR3nt: TGTGCCAGCAGCCAAGACCCCTCGAGCTCCTATAATTCACCCCTCCACTTT
len: 17
abundance: few
d_gene: -
v_gene: TRBV4-2
j_gene: TRBJ1-6

CDR3aa: CASSSYTARNYGYTF
CDR3nt: TGTGCCAGCAGTTCGTACACCGCACGCAACTATGGCTACACCTTC
len: 15
abundance: few
d_gene: -
v_gene: TRBV28
j_gene: TRBJ1-2

CDR3aa: CASSFMSTGELFF
CDR3nt: TGTGCCAGCAGCTTTATGTCCACCGGGGAGCTGTTTTTT
len: 13
abundance: few
d_gene: -
v_gene: TRBV7-3
j_gene: TRBJ2-2

CDR3aa: CASSMGQINSPLHF
CDR3nt: TGTGCCAGCAGCATGGGACAGATTAATTCACCCCTCCACTTT
len: 14
abundance: -
d_gene: TRBD1
v_gene: TRBV7-9
j_gene: TRBJ1-6

CDR3aa: CASSQGAESGNTIYF
CDR3nt: TGTGCCAGCAGCCAAGGGGCAGAATCTGGAAACACCATATATTTT
len: 15
abundance: -
d_gene: -
v_gene: TRBV4-2
j_gene: TRBJ1-3

CDR3aa: CASSEGSSGNTIYF
CDR3nt: TGTGCCAGCAGCGAGGGGTCCTCTGGAAACACCATATATTTT
len: 14
abundance: -
d_gene: -
v_gene: TRBV9
j_gene: TRBJ1-3

CDR3aa: CASRFNEKLFF
CDR3nt: TGTGCCAGCCGGTTCAATGAAAAACTGTTTTTT
len: 11
abundance: few
d_gene: -
v_gene: TRBV2
j_gene: TRBJ1-4

CDR3aa: CASSSGTATNEKLFF
CDR3nt: TGTGCCAGCAGCTCGGGGACAGCAACTAATGAAAAACTGTTTTTT
len: 15
abundance: few
d_gene: TRBD1
v_gene: TRBV7-9
j_gene: TRBJ1-4

CDR3aa: CASSPDRNYGYTF
CDR3nt: TGTGCCAGCAGCCCTGACAGGAACTATGGCTACACCTTC
len: 13
abundance: -
d_gene: -
v_gene: TRBV5-4
j_gene: TRBJ1-2

CDR3aa: CASSFNSMNTEAFF
CDR3nt: TGCGCCAGCAGCTTCAACAGTATGAACACTGAAGCTTTCTTT
len: 14
abundance: -
d_gene: -
v_gene: TRBV5-1
j_gene: TRBJ1-1

CDR3aa: CASSGRLGSETQYF
CDR3nt: TGTGCCAGCAGTGGAAGACTAGGGTCTGAGACCCAGTACTTC
len: 14
abundance: -
d_gene: -
v_gene: TRBV2
j_gene: TRBJ2-5

CDR3aa: CASSPKAAYEQYF
CDR3nt: TGTGCCAGCTCACCCAAAGCCGCTTACGAGCAGTACTTC
len: 13
abundance: few
d_gene: -
v_gene: TRBV18
j_gene: TRBJ2-7

CDR3aa: CASSRTSNKDTQYF
CDR3nt: TGTGCCAGCAGCCGGACTAGTAATAAGGATACGCAGTATTTT
len: 14
abundance: -
d_gene: TRBD2
v_gene: TRBV11-1
j_gene: TRBJ2-3

CDR3aa: CASSTGTIGETQYF
CDR3nt: TGTGCCAGCAGCACAGGGACTATCGGCGAGACCCAGTACTTC
len: 14
abundance: few
d_gene: -
v_gene: TRBV7-9
j_gene: TRBJ2-5

CDR3aa: CASRTGTSGTDTQYF
CDR3nt: TGCGCCAGCAGAACCGGGACTAGCGGCACAGATACGCAGTATTTT
len: 15
abundance: few
d_gene: TRBD2
v_gene: TRBV5-1
j_gene: TRBJ2-3

CDR3aa: CASSPTGRGADTQYF
CDR3nt: TGTGCCAGCAGCCCCACTGGTCGGGGGGCAGATACGCAGTATTTT
len: 15
abundance: few
d_gene: TRBD2
v_gene: TRBV9
j_gene: TRBJ2-3

CDR3aa: CASSLAREGSPLHF
CDR3nt: TGTGCCAGCAGCTTGGCCAGGGAGGGTTCACCCCTCCACTTT
len: 14
abundance: few
d_gene: -
v_gene: TRBV5-4
j_gene: TRBJ1-6

CDR3aa: CASSFRLAGTDTQYF
CDR3nt: TGTGCCAGCAGCTTTAGACTGGCCGGCACAGATACGCAGTATTTT
len: 15
abundance: -
d_gene: -
v_gene: TRBV7-2
j_gene: TRBJ2-3

CDR3aa: CASSRDSNNQPQHF
CDR3nt: TGTGCCAGCAGTCGGGACAGTAACAATCAGCCCCAGCATTTT
len: 14
abundance: few
d_gene: TRBD1
v_gene: TRBV7-9
j_gene: TRBJ1-5

CDR3aa: CASSPKLDREGYTF
CDR3nt: TGTGCCAGCAGCCCCAAGTTGGACAGGGAAGGCTACACCTTC
len: 14
abundance: -
d_gene: TRBD1
v_gene: TRBV5-4
j_gene: TRBJ1-2

CDR3aa: CASSLASGGRNTGELFF
CDR3nt: TGTGCCAGCAGCTTGGCCTCGGGCGGGCGGAACACCGGGGAGCTGTTTTTT
len: 17
abundance: -
d_gene: -
v_gene: TRBV7-6
j_gene: TRBJ2-2

CDR3aa: CASTPGTGLTGANVLTF
CDR3nt: TGTGCCAGCACCCCTGGGACAGGGTTAACTGGGGCCAACGTCCTGACTTTC
len: 17
abundance: few
d_gene: TRBD1
v_gene: TRBV9
j_gene: TRBJ2-6

CDR3aa: CASSPRQGQETQYF
CDR3nt: TGTGCCAGCAGCCCGCGACAGGGACAAGAGACCCAGTACTTC
len: 14
abundance: -
d_gene: TRBD1
v_gene: TRBV9
j_gene: TRBJ2-5

CDR3aa: CASSAAGTRETQYF
CDR3nt: TGCGCCAGCAGCGCCGCCGGGACTAGAGAGACCCAGTACTTC
len: 14
abundance: -
d_gene: TRBD2
v_gene: TRBV5-1
j_gene: TRBJ2-5

CDR3aa: CASSDDMNTEAFF
CDR3nt: TGTGCCAGCAGTGACGACATGAACACTGAAGCTTTCTTT
len: 13
abundance: -
d_gene: -
v_gene: TRBV2
j_gene: TRBJ1-1

CDR3aa: CASSEGGYYNEQFF
CDR3nt: TGTGCCAGCTCCGAGGGCGGGTACTACAATGAGCAGTTCTTC
len: 14
abundance: few
d_gene: -
v_gene: TRBV7-3
j_gene: TRBJ2-1

CDR3aa: CASSSYGGFYNEQFF
CDR3nt: TGCGCCAGCAGCTCCTACGGGGGGTTCTACAATGAGCAGTTCTTC
len: 15
abundance: many
d_gene: TRBD2
v_gene: TRBV5-1
j_gene: TRBJ2-1

CDR3aa: CASSSRPSGGAGNEQFF
CDR3nt: TGCGCCAGCAGCTCCCGACCCAGCGGGGGGGCGGGTAATGAGCAGTTCTTC
len: 17
abundance: few
d_gene: TRBD2
v_gene: TRBV5-1
j_gene: TRBJ2-1

CDR3aa: CASSFNGGQETQYF
CDR3nt: TGTGCCAGCAGCTTCAACGGGGGGCAAGAGACCCAGTACTTC
len: 14
abundance: -
d_gene: TRBD2
v_gene: TRBV11-2
j_gene: TRBJ2-5

CDR3aa: CASRPPRGRLNEQFF
CDR3nt: TGTGCCAGCCGTCCCCCCAGGGGGCGCCTCAATGAGCAGTTCTTC
len: 15
abundance: -
d_gene: TRBD1
v_gene: TRBV28
j_gene: TRBJ2-1

CDR3aa: CASSQEEEYFPKNIQYF
CDR3nt: TGCGCCAGCAGCCAAGAGGAGGAATACTTTCCCAAAAACATTCAGTACTTC
len: 17
abundance: -
d_gene: -
v_gene: TRBV4-3
j_gene: TRBJ2-4

CDR3aa: CASSAGREGQPQHF
CDR3nt: TGTGCCAGCAGTGCGGGCAGGGAGGGTCAGCCCCAGCATTTT
len: 14
abundance: -
d_gene: -
v_gene: TRBV2
j_gene: TRBJ1-5

CDR3aa: CASSTRGMNTEAFF
CDR3nt: TGTGCCAGCAGTACCAGGGGGATGAACACTGAAGCTTTCTTT
len: 14
abundance: -
d_gene: TRBD1
v_gene: TRBV6-6
j_gene: TRBJ1-1

CDR3aa: CASSSTGTPYNEQFF
CDR3nt: TGTGCCAGCAGCTCTACCGGGACTCCATACAATGAGCAGTTCTTC
len: 15
abundance: few
d_gene: -
v_gene: TRBV7-9
j_gene: TRBJ2-1

CDR3aa: CASSYDRERLEQYF
CDR3nt: TGTGCCAGCAGTTACGACAGGGAGAGGCTCGAGCAGTACTTC
len: 14
abundance: few
d_gene: TRBD1
v_gene: TRBV6-6
j_gene: TRBJ2-7

CDR3aa: CATSGGQGRPNSYEQYF
CDR3nt: TGTGCCACCAGCGGAGGACAGGGCCGTCCTAACTCCTACGAGCAGTACTTC
len: 17
abundance: -
d_gene: TRBD1
v_gene: TRBV15
j_gene: TRBJ2-7

CDR3aa: CASSLTGLQTQYF
CDR3nt: TGTGCCAGCAGCTTGACAGGGCTTCAGACCCAGTACTTC
len: 13
abundance: -
d_gene: TRBD1
v_gene: TRBV7-9
j_gene: TRBJ2-5